Detailed here is one T cell receptor (beta chain). This entry is derived from a study of PD-1 blockade in classical Hodgkin lymphoma. The V gene's germline CDR1 is KGHSH and CDR2 LQKENI. The CDR3 spans 13 residues. The ends were cut back, 3 bases at V and 3 bases at J, with 9 bases in the middle. Profiled with immunoSEQ multiplex PCR; TCRdb holds only in-frame clones, not every one. The sample has around 93,000 clones, 78% seen once; the top ten hold around 8.9%. The sample's time point: cycle 4 day 1 (C4D1), after less than 7 weeks of nivolumab. Every single patient, without exception, relapsed after autologous stem cell transplantation, and brentuximab vedotin exposure varied.

The sequence derives from a human donor with classical Hodgkin lymphoma. This rearrangement joins TRBV18 to TRBJ2-7; tentatively, D is TRBD2 (6 bases). The sample consisted of peripheral blood mononuclear cells (PBMCs), taken before the fourth cycle of nivolumab. CDR3 DNA: TGTGCCAGCTCACCTGGACTATTCTACGAGCAGTACTTC. Protein product: CASSPGLFYEQYF.